This TCR beta chain originates from a study of memory B cells and T cells in multiple sclerosis. Findings and limits, study-wide: Compartments had unequal clone-set sizes, affecting shared clonotype counts.

Germline V gene data show CDR1 as SQVTM and CDR2 as ANQGSEA. The CDR3 sequence is 14 residues long. The V and J ends lost 4 bases and 6 bases, in that order; junction bases with no gene match: 5. Separate sequencing covered autoproliferating (CFSE-dim) and non-proliferating (CFSE-high) T cells from stimulus-free culture. Replicate wells were pooled after approximately seven days of stimulus-free culture of 40 million to 65 million CFSE-labeled PBMCs. The PBMCs received 0.45 to 0.55 uM CFSE and serum-free culture with no added stimuli. The data were produced by immunoSEQ multiplex PCR, yet TCRdb's version contains in-frame clones alone and is incomplete. The sample gives about 32,000 clones, roughly 88% of which show up once; roughly 2.6% is in the top ten. Concerning this clone itself: Its antigen is currently unknown.

The sample taken for sequencing was PBMCs from blood kept in culture. The source is a human donor with multiple sclerosis. The chain has TRBV29-1 and TRBJ2-3; 12 nucleotides agree with TRBD1. CDR3 loop: CSVVGDRGPDTQYF. The DNA of the CDR3 is TGCAGCGTTGTGGGGGACAGGGGGCCGGATACGCAGTATTTT.